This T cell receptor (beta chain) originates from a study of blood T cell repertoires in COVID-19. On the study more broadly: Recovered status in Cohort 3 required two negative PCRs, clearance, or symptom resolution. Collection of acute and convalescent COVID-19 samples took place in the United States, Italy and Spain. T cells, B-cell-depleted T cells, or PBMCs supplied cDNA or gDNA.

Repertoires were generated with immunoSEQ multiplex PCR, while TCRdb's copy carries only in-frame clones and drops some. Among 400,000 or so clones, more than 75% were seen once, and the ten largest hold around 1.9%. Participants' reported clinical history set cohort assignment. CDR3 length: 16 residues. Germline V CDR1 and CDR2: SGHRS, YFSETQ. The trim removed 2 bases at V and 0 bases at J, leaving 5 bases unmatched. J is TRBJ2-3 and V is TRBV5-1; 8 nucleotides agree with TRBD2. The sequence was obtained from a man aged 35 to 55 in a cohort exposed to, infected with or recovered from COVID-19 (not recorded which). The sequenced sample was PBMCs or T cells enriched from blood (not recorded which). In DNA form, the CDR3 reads TGCGCCAGCAGCTTTATAGCGGGACTGAGCACAGATACGCAGTATTTT. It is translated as CASSFIAGLSTDTQYF.